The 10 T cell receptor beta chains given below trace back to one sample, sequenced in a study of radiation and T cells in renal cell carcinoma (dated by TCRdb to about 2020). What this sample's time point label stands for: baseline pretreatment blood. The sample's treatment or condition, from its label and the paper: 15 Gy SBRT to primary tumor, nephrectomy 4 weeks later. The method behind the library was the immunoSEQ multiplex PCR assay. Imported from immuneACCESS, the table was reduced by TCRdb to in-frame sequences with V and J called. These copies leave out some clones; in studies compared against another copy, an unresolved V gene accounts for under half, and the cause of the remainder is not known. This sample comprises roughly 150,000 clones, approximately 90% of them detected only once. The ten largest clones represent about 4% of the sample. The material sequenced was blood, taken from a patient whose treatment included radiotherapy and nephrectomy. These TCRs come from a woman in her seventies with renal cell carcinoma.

CDR3: CASRGTGLNQPQHF. CDR3 DNA sequence: TGTGCCAGCAGGGGGACAGGCTTGAATCAGCCCCAGCATTTT. The V call is TRBV25-1, the J call TRBJ1-5; the match to TRBD1 covers 8 bases. Germline trimming cut 6 bases from V and 4 bases from J; bases unmatched to any gene: 5. The CDR3 runs to 14 residues. Germline CDR1 reads MGHDK; CDR2 reads SYGVNS.

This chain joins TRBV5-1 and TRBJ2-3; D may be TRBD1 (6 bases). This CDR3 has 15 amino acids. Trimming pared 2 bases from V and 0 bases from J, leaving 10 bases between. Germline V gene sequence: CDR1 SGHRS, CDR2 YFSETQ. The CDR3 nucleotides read TGCGCCAGCAGCTTTCTGGGGGCAAGCACAGATACGCAGTATTTT. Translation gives CASSFLGASTDTQYF.

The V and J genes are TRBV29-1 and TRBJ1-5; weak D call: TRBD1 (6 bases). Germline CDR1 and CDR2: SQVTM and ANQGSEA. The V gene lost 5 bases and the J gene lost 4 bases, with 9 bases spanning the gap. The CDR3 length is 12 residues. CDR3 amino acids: CSVIQGNQPQHF. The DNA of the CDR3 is TGCAGCGTTATACAGGGAAATCAGCCCCAGCATTTT. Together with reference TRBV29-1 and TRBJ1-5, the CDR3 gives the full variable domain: SAVISQKPSRDICQRGTSLTIQCQVDSQVTMMFWYRQQPGQSLTLIATANQGSEATYESGFVIDKFPISRPNLTFSTLTVSNMSPEDSSIYLCSVIQGNQPQHFGDGTRLSIL.

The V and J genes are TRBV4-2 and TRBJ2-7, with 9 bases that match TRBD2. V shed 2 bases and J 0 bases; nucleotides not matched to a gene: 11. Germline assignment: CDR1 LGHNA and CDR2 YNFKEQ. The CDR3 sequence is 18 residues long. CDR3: CASSQLGLAGKSSYEQYF. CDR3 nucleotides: TGTGCCAGCAGCCAACTCGGCCTAGCGGGGAAAAGCTCCTACGAGCAGTACTTC.

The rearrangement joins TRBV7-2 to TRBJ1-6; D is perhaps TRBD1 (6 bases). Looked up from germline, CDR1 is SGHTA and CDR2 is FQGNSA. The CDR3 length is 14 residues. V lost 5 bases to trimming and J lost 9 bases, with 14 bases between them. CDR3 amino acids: CASSEQGGGSPLHF. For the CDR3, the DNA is TGTGCCAGCAGCGAACAGGGAGGTGGTTCACCCCTCCACTTT.

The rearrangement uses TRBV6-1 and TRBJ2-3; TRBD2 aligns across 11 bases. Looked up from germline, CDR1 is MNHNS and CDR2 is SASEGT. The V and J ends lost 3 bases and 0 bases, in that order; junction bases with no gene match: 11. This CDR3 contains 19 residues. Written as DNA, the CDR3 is TGTGCCAGCAGTGAGGTTCTAGGTAGCGGGGGGGCTAGCACAGATACGCAGTATTTT. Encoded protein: CASSEVLGSGGASTDTQYF.

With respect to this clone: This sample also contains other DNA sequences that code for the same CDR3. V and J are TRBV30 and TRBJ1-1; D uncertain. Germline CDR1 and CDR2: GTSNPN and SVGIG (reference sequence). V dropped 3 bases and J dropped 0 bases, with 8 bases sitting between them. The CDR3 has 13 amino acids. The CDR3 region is CAWRSLLNTEAFF. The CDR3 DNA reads TGTGCCTGGAGGTCGCTTCTGAACACTGAAGCTTTCTTT.

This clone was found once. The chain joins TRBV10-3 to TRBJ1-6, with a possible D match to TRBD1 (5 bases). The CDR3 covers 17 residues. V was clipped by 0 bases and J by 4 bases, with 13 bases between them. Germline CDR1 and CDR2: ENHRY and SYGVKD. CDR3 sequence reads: CAISESWGGDYNSPLHF. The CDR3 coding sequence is TGTGCCATCAGTGAGTCGTGGGGCGGGGATTATAATTCACCCCTCCACTTT.

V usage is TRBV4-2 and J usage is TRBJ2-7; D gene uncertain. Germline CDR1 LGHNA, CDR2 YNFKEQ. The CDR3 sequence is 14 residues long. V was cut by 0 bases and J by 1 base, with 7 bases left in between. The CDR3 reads CASSQEFQSYEQYF. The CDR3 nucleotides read TGTGCCAGCAGCCAAGAATTTCAGTCCTACGAGCAGTACTTC.

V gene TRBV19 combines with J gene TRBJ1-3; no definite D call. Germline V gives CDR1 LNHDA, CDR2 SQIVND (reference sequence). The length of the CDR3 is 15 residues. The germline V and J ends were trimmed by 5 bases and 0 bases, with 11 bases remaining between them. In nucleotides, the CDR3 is TGTGCCAGTAGTTCGCGTTCGTTCTCTGGAAACACCATATATTTT. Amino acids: CASSSRSFSGNTIYF.